Here is one T cell receptor beta chain with its context. The CDR3 totals 15 residues. Germline V gene sequence: CDR1 MDHEN, CDR2 SYDVKM. Trimming removed 3 bases at V and 6 bases at J, with 16 bases between. Seattle participants joined during active infection and were tracked over time. Authors' methods: From reference gene primer amplification, estimates of nucleated cell counts were derived. Using immunoSEQ multiplex PCR, the repertoire was profiled, and TCRdb retains in-frame clones only, with some absent. The D gene and trimming were derived from the DNA, and the V and J assignments and clone size from that table. The sample comprises approximately 390,000 clones, 87% of which are singletons, and roughly 2% rests with the top ten. The sample comes from a study of blood T cell repertoires in COVID-19. Overall study: There were acute and convalescent COVID-19 samples, and they came from the United States, Italy and Spain. The analysed material was cDNA or gDNA that came from T cells, B-cell-depleted T cells, or PBMCs.

The chain joins TRBV28 to TRBJ2-3, with D maybe TRBD2 (7 bases). The receptor was isolated from an older woman with COVID-19, enrolled during active disease. Sequenced sample: peripheral blood. CDR3 residues: CASSFGRGHGDTQYF. CDR3 bases: TGTGCCAGCAGTTTCGGGCGGGGGCATGGGGATACGCAGTATTTT.